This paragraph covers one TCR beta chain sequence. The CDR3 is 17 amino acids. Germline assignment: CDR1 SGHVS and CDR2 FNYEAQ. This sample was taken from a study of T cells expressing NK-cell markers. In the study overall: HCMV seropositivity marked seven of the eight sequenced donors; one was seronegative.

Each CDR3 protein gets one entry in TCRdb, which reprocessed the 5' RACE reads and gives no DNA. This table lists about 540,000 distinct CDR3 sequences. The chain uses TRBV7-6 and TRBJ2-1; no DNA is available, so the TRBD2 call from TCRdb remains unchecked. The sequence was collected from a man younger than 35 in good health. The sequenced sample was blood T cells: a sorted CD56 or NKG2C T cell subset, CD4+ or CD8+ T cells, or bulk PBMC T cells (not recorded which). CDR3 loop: CASSPSPWGLEYNEQFF. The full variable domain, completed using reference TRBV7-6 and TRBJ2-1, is GAGVSQSPRYKVTKRGQDVALRCDPISGHVSLYWYRQALGQGPEFLTYFNYEAQQDKSGLPNDRFSAERPEGSISTLTIQRTEQRDSAMYRCASSPSPWGLEYNEQFFGPGTRLTVL.